This passage covers 5 T cell receptor beta chains from one sample sequenced in a study of T cells in Graves' hyperthyroidism and ophthalmopathy. RNA transcripts were the template for amplifying TCR beta CDR3 regions. When the TCR CDR3 underwent first-round RT-PCR, the HTBI primer set was used. TCRdb processed the multiplex PCR reads anew with MiXCR; each CDR3 protein has one entry. The sample contains approximately 430,000 distinct CDR3 sequences, around a sixth of which appear only once. Sequenced input: blood. These receptors were collected from a woman aged 18-29 years with Graves' hyperthyroidism.

The sample holds many counts of this clonotype. The chain couples TRBV18 to TRBJ2-3; 11 positions match TRBD2. J lost 2 bases, V lost 3 bases, and 7 bases had no gene match. The CDR3 runs to 17 residues. Germline V gene data show CDR1 as KGHSH and CDR2 as LQKENI. CDR3 in amino acids: CASSPSGTSGSTDTQYF. For the CDR3, the DNA is TGTGCCAGCTCACCTTCCGGGACTAGCGGATCCACAGATACGCAGTATTTT.

V gene TRBV19 combines with J gene TRBJ2-3, with D perhaps matching TRBD1 (5 bases). Germline V lookup: CDR1 LNHDA, CDR2 SQIVND (reference sequence). Trimming took 4 bases from V and 0 from J, leaving 11 bases between them. This CDR3 region has 15 residues. The CDR3 sequence: CASSNGQTSTDTQYF. In DNA, the CDR3 is TGTGCCAGTAGTAACGGACAAACTAGCACAGATACGCAGTATTTT. Complete variable domain (other parts from reference TRBV19 and TRBJ2-3): DGGITQSPKYLFRKEGQNVTLSCEQNLNHDAMYWYRQDPGQGLRLIYYSQIVNDFQKGDIAEGYSVSREKKESFPLTVTSAQKNPTAFYLCASSNGQTSTDTQYFGPGTRLTVL.

This clonotype was seen more than once but under ten times. The chain uses TRBV14 and TRBJ2-7; TRBD1 might be the D (5 bases). The V gene's germline CDR1 is SGHDN and CDR2 FVKESK. The germline V and J ends were trimmed by 5 bases and 4 bases, with 12 bases remaining between them. The CDR3 sequence is 13 residues long. The chain's CDR3 is CASSGAVSYEQYF. The DNA for the CDR3 is TGTGCCAGCAGCGGGGCGGTGAGTTACGAGCAGTACTTC.

The rearrangement links TRBV4-2 to TRBJ2-5, with 7 nucleotides matching TRBD1. The CDR3 is made up of 14 amino acids. From germline, CDR1 is LGHNA and CDR2 YNFKEQ. The trim removed 1 base at V and 6 bases at J, leaving 5 bases unmatched. In nucleotides, the CDR3 is TGTGCCAGCAGCCAAGGACAGGGCCCGCAGACCCAGTACTTC. Residues: CASSQGQGPQTQYF.

The chain links TRBV6-2 or TRBV6-3 to TRBJ2-5; no clear D. Trimming left V 0 bases short and J 2 bases short, with 7 bases between. The CDR3 loop spans 14 amino acids. CDR1 MNHEY and CDR2 SVGEGT come from the germline V gene. The CDR3 region has the DNA TGTGCCAGCAGTTACTCTAACGTTCAAGAGACCCAGTACTTC. Protein product: CASSYSNVQETQYF.